This TCR beta chain emerged from a study of cytomegalovirus exposure and HLA in healthy donors. Germline CDR1 WSHSY, CDR2 SAAADI. The CDR3 extends over 13 amino acids. V was shortened by 8 bases and J by 0 bases, with 11 bases between the two germline ends. Study-wide results and caveats: Later on, an analysis showed TCR association rates differing by HLA locus, with DRB1 the most and HLA-C the fewest.

This clone was observed a few times. What it binds is not known. Amplification used 60 Vbeta primers and 13 Jbeta primers. Sequencing was performed with immunoSEQ multiplex PCR; in TCRdb, only in-frame clones are kept and a portion is missing. The sample lists approximately 200,000 clones, less than 85% occurring once. The sequence came from a girl aged 10-17 years in good health and CMV-seropositive. The sample taken for sequencing was PBMCs. The chain carries TRBV10-2 and TRBJ2-7, with a possible D match to TRBD2 (5 bases). As DNA, the CDR3 is TGCGCCAGCGCCGGGGTCCCCTCCTACGAGCAGTACTTC. It specifies CASAGVPSYEQYF.